The present TCR beta chain was sequenced within a study of cytomegalovirus exposure and HLA in healthy donors. Points from the study as a whole: There were some public TCRs occurring in many donors, but most TCR sequences were rare. A later analysis found that most CMV-associated TCR beta chains appeared HLA-restricted.

A remark on this clone: Its antigen is unknown.

PCR was performed using 60 Vbeta and 13 Jbeta primers. Per the original data handling: The authors later counted roughly 77 million unique TCR beta chains, about 11 million of them shared. Measured with immunoSEQ multiplex PCR; TCRdb has only the in-frame clones, and not every one. The DNA was the basis for D and trimming; V, J and clone size are from that table. Among approximately 190,000 clones listed, approximately 81% were seen once. V was clipped by 2 bases and J by 7 bases; unmatched bases: 11. The CDR3 runs 16 residues. In germline, CDR1 is SGHDT, CDR2 YYEEEE. The source is a man aged 45-65 years in good health and CMV-seronegative. The chain combines TRBV5-6 with TRBJ2-4, with 8 nucleotides matching TRBD1. Sequenced: PBMCs. The CDR3 protein is CASSFADRDPYNIQYF. The CDR3 DNA is TGTGCCAGCAGCTTTGCGGACAGGGACCCATATAACATTCAGTACTTC.